The clone carrying this T cell receptor beta chain appeared many times. Germline loops: CDR1 MNHEY, CDR2 SMNVEV (reference sequence). The V gene end was trimmed by 3 bases and the J gene end by 2 bases; junction bases not matched to a gene: 5. CDR3 length: 16 amino acids. This record comes from a study of low-dose radiotherapy and immunotherapy resistance in tumors. Indicated time point: after trial treatment. Specified treatment: LDRT plus nivolumab, ipilimumab, low-dose cyclophosphamide and aspirin (RACIN trial). Each eligible patient had an advanced solid tumor, and these tumors lacked tumor-infiltrating lymphocytes. Gene-specific TRAV and TRBV primers were used for first-strand cDNA, covering alpha and beta chains. Amplification, which lasted 15 to 20 PCR cycles, used a constant-region primer and V-primer adapter to amplify TCRs. MiXCR, run by TCRdb on the reads, gives a single entry per CDR3 protein. The sample shows around 60,000 distinct CDR3 sequences, under 30% of them seen only once.

Sequenced here: PBMCs, sampled after low-dose radiotherapy plus immunotherapy. This rearrangement joins TRBV27 to TRBJ2-3, with TRBD2 matching 10 bases. The sequence was obtained from a male donor with prostate cancer. CDR3 in DNA: TGTGCCAGCAGTTTCGTGACTAGCGGGTTCACAGATACGCAGTATTTT. Translating it yields CASSFVTSGFTDTQYF.